This T cell receptor (beta chain) is drawn from a study of T cell repertoires in aging, cancer and after chemotherapy. Notes on the study in general: Compared with age-matched healthy donors, untreated hematological or solid cancer patients showed higher blood TCR clonality. Median generation probability rose over the chemotherapy interval in each cancer cohort, suggesting rebound thymic output.

Multiplex touch-down PCR with TRB-A/B primers amplified rearranged V-D-J TRB sequences. A single record per CDR3 protein comes from TCRdb applying MiXCR to the multiplex PCR reads. The sample lists 10,000 to 15,000 distinct CDR3 sequences; 20% to 25% were seen once. In its sample, this clonotype is medium-sized (0.01 to 0.1%). The target antigen is unknown. Amplification of TCR beta used genomic DNA extracted from peripheral blood. Germline CDR1 reads LNHDA; CDR2 reads SQIVND (reference sequence). V was pared by 6 bases and J by 4 bases, with 7 bases of the junction left unmatched. The CDR3 runs to 14 residues.

The material sequenced was blood. This clonotype originated in a human donor in good health. The chain recombines TRBV19 with TRBJ1-2; TRBD1 aligns across 8 bases. The chain's CDR3 is CASRLGTGLYGYTF. Written as DNA, the CDR3 is TGTGCCAGTAGACTCGGGACAGGACTCTATGGCTACACCTTC.